Listed below are T cell receptor beta chains from one sample, sequenced in a study of OX40 agonist ivuxolimab in advanced cancers. TCRdb's table, derived via immunoSEQ multiplex PCR, lists solely in-frame clones and lacks some. The data contain 65,000 to 100,000 clones, 90% of them singletons. The material was CD4+ or CD8+ T cells sorted from blood, obtained in a trial of the OX40 agonist ivuxolimab. The source is an adult with an advanced solid tumor such as melanoma, head and neck, liver or kidney cancer. Both conserved end residues are part of each CDR3. The D gene is left open where the match is weak. Rows give clone size only sometimes, using once, few, many, or a class for an expanded clone.

D,V,size,J,CDR3,DNA
NA,TRBV28,NA,TRBJ1-2,CASSRRHGYTF,TGTGCCAGCAGTCGACGGCATGGCTACACCTTC
NA,TRBV28,NA,TRBJ1-2,CASRRSGGSNYGYTF,TGTGCCAGCAGACGGTCGGGGGGGTCTAACTATGGCTACACCTTC
TRBD1,TRBV5-6,NA,TRBJ2-1,CASSSWTGERDEQFF,TGTGCCAGCAGCTCATGGACAGGGGAAAGGGATGAGCAGTTCTTC
TRBD2,TRBV10-3,NA,TRBJ2-3,CAISKAGDTDTQYF,TGTGCCATCAGTAAGGCGGGGGACACAGATACGCAGTATTTT
TRBD2,TRBV9,few,TRBJ2-3,CASSVEAGGLTDTQYF,TGTGCCAGCAGCGTAGAAGCGGGGGGGCTAACAGATACGCAGTATTTT
TRBD1,TRBV5-1,NA,TRBJ1-5,CASSLTGDNQPQHF,TGCGCCAGCAGCTTGACAGGGGACAATCAGCCCCAGCATTTT
NA,TRBV11-1,NA,TRBJ2-5,CASSSGRTKETQYF,TGTGCCAGCAGTTCGGGACGGACGAAAGAGACCCAGTACTTC
TRBD2,TRBV11-2,NA,TRBJ2-5,CASSETSGGERDQYF,TGTGCCAGCAGCGAGACTAGCGGGGGGGAACGAGACCAGTACTTC
NA,TRBV2,NA,TRBJ2-7,CASTPTYEQYF,TGTGCCAGCACGCCGACCTACGAGCAGTACTTC
NA,TRBV5-1,NA,TRBJ1-3,CASSPTGPDSGNTIYF,TGCGCCAGCAGCCCCACCGGTCCAGACTCTGGAAACACCATATATTTT
NA,TRBV7-9,NA,TRBJ2-1,CASSLGDLKNNEQFF,TGTGCCAGCAGCTTAGGAGACCTAAAGAACAATGAGCAGTTCTTC
TRBD1,TRBV28,NA,TRBJ1-2,CASSLSGTGGNYGYTF,TGTGCCAGCAGTTTATCCGGGACAGGGGGCAACTATGGCTACACCTTC
TRBD1,TRBV6-5,NA,TRBJ1-6,CASSYGQGLSALHF,TGTGCCAGCAGTTACGGACAGGGCCTTTCAGCCCTCCACTTT
NA,TRBV15,NA,TRBJ1-4,CATGVQIGTNEKLFF,TGTGCCACGGGGGTGCAGATAGGGACTAATGAAAAACTGTTTTTT
NA,TRBV11-3,NA,TRBJ2-3,CASSSVASSDTQYF,TGTGCCAGCAGCTCAGTCGCGTCCTCAGATACGCAGTATTTT
TRBD2,TRBV19,NA,TRBJ2-1,CASSIPGTTYNEQFF,TGTGCCAGTAGTATCCCCGGGACTACATACAATGAGCAGTTCTTC
NA,TRBV7-8,NA,TRBJ2-4,CASSSQGILAKNIQYF,TGTGCCAGCAGCTCGCAGGGAATTCTAGCCAAAAACATTCAGTACTTC
NA,TRBV9,once,TRBJ1-1,CASSVVRDGEAFF,TGTGCCAGCAGCGTAGTAAGGGACGGTGAAGCTTTCTTT
TRBD2,TRBV6-5,NA,TRBJ2-3,CASSSGGYTDTQYF,TGTGCCAGCAGTAGCGGGGGTTACACAGATACGCAGTATTTT
TRBD1,TRBV19,NA,TRBJ1-1,CASTKGEQGEITEAFF,TGTGCCAGTACCAAGGGGGAACAGGGGGAGATCACTGAAGCTTTCTTT
NA,TRBV2,once,TRBJ2-7,CASRESTGSKDEQYF,TGTGCCAGCAGAGAATCCACAGGGAGTAAGGACGAGCAGTACTTC
NA,TRBV6-5,NA,TRBJ1-5,CASRQQGNQPQHF,TGTGCCAGCCGCCAACAAGGCAATCAGCCCCAGCATTTT
NA,TRBV30,NA,TRBJ1-6,CAWSSPRSNSPLHF,TGTGCCTGGAGTTCACCCCGGTCCAATTCACCCCTCCACTTT
NA,TRBV19,NA,TRBJ2-7,CASSIGFRQSYEQYF,TGTGCCAGTAGTATTGGCTTCAGGCAGTCCTACGAGCAGTACTTC
TRBD1,TRBV9,NA,TRBJ2-1,CASSVNFDRGDEQFF,TGTGCCAGCAGCGTAAACTTCGACAGGGGCGATGAGCAGTTCTTC
TRBD1,TRBV7-9,NA,TRBJ1-2,CASSYSGTGANGYTF,TGTGCCAGCAGCTACTCCGGGACAGGGGCTAATGGCTACACCTTC